A selection of T cell receptor beta chains follows, all from one sample in a study of radiotherapy plus CTLA-4 blockade in lung cancer. Libraries were prepared by immunoSEQ multiplex PCR; TCRdb keeps only in-frame clonotypes and omits some of them. The repertoire holds about 77,000 clones, with roughly 74% as singletons. The sequences come from peripheral blood, collected from a patient treated with radiotherapy plus ipilimumab. All receptors come from a human donor with non-small cell lung cancer whose response to radiotherapy plus ipilimumab could not be evaluated. Both conserved end residues are part of each CDR3. Fields, in order: CDR3 DNA, CDR3 protein, clone size, D gene, V gene, J gene. A D gene is named only where the DNA matches it firmly. A row's size may be missing; if present it is once, few, many or a size class.

TGTGCCAGCAACCGATGGGGACAGGGTAATGAAAAACTGTTTTTT,CASNRWGQGNEKLFF,NA,TRBD1,TRBV5-6,TRBJ1-4
TGTGCCAGCAGTTTCCGGGGAATCAACACCGGGGAGCTGTTTTTT,CASSFRGINTGELFF,NA,NA,TRBV27,TRBJ2-2
TGTGCCAGCAGTCCCGGCGGGGGGGCCGGAAATGAGCAGTTCTTC,CASSPGGGAGNEQFF,NA,TRBD2,TRBV5-4,TRBJ2-1
TGTGCCAGCGGAAGATTAGGACTAGCGGGAGGGCAAATCAATGAGCAGTTCTTC,CASGRLGLAGGQINEQFF,NA,TRBD2,TRBV27,TRBJ2-1
TGTGCCAGCAGCTCTCTCACAGGGGTAGGCGAGCAGTACTTC,CASSSLTGVGEQYF,NA,TRBD1,TRBV11-3,TRBJ2-7
TGTGCCAGCAGCTTAGTCGGTGATAGCAATCAGCCCCAGCATTTT,CASSLVGDSNQPQHF,NA,NA,TRBV7-2,TRBJ1-5
TGTGCCAGCAGCCAAGAGTGGTGGGCCGACAACCAAGAGACCCAGTACTTC,CASSQEWWADNQETQYF,NA,NA,TRBV14,TRBJ2-5
TGTGCCACCAGCAGAGAAACAGGGGAAGGGGGTGGGGGCTACACCTTC,CATSRETGEGGGGYTF,NA,TRBD1,TRBV15,TRBJ1-2
TGTGCCAGCAGCGTAGAGGAAAGGGTAGGGGGTGAAGCTTTCTTT,CASSVEERVGGEAFF,NA,NA,TRBV9,TRBJ1-1
TGTGCCAGCAGTTTTCATCCAGGTGGAGGGATGAACACTGAAGCTTTCTTT,CASSFHPGGGMNTEAFF,NA,NA,TRBV28,TRBJ1-1
TGCGCCAGCAGGCCCACTAGCGGGAGTGGGTATGAGCAGTTCTTC,CASRPTSGSGYEQFF,NA,TRBD2,TRBV5-1,TRBJ2-1
TGCGCCAGCAGCCAGACACGACAGGGGGGGAATCAGCCCCAGCATTTT,CASSQTRQGGNQPQHF,NA,TRBD1,TRBV5-5,TRBJ1-5
TGTGCCAGCAGCCCGGGGGTCGAGGAAAAACTGTTTTTT,CASSPGVEEKLFF,NA,NA,TRBV11-2,TRBJ1-4
TGTGCCTGGAGGCAGGGTTTGAACACTGAAGCTTTCTTT,CAWRQGLNTEAFF,once,NA,TRBV30,TRBJ1-1
TGTGCCTGGACGATCGGGGAGGAAAAACTGTTTTTT,CAWTIGEEKLFF,NA,NA,TRBV30,TRBJ1-4
TGTGCCAGCAGCGTAGGTTTCATGGGACTAGCGGGAGGGCCAGATACGCAGTATTTT,CASSVGFMGLAGGPDTQYF,NA,TRBD2,TRBV9,TRBJ2-3
TGTGCCATCAGGGAAGGGGATGAAGCTTTCTTT,CAIREGDEAFF,few,NA,TRBV10-3,TRBJ1-1
TGTGCCAGCAGCTTAGGCCCGCTAGCTTACGAGCAGTACTTC,CASSLGPLAYEQYF,NA,NA,TRBV7-2,TRBJ2-7
TGTGCCAGTAGTCCCGAGGGTTATCGAACTGAAGCTTTCTTT,CASSPEGYRTEAFF,NA,NA,TRBV19,TRBJ1-1
TGTGCCAGCAGCCCCGGGACAGGTGGAACACCCCTCCACTTT,CASSPGTGGTPLHF,NA,TRBD1,TRBV9,TRBJ1-6
TGCAGCGTTGAAGTAGCGGCAGAAGGATCGGGCACCTTC,CSVEVAAEGSGTF,NA,NA,TRBV29-1,TRBJ1-2
TGTGCCAGCAGCCAAGATAGCCTAGTTCACGAGACCCAGTACTTC,CASSQDSLVHETQYF,NA,NA,TRBV4-2,TRBJ2-5
TGTGCCAGCAGTGCCCAGGGGAACGCGTACGAGCAGTACTTC,CASSAQGNAYEQYF,few,NA,TRBV6-5,TRBJ2-7
TGCGCCACCGAAACAAAAACCACCGGACAGGAAACTAACTATGGCTACACCTTC,CATETKTTGQETNYGYTF,NA,TRBD1,TRBV5-1,TRBJ1-2